Here is one TCR beta chain with its context. Assay: immunoSEQ multiplex PCR; the TCRdb copy retains only in-frame clones and omits some. The sample lists some 140,000 clones, over 85% occurring once. These data originate in a study of control samples from healthy donors and cancer patients. The TCR originated in a man younger than 40 in good health. The sample comprised blood.

This chain's CDR3 is CASSPLQTSVETQYF. The DNA of the CDR3 is TGCGCCAGCAGCCCCCTCCAGACTAGCGTGGAGACCCAGTACTTC. The chain carries TRBV4-1 and TRBJ2-5, with 8 bases identical to TRBD2. V was pared by 4 bases and J by 5 bases, with 9 bases of the junction left unmatched. This CDR3 has 15 residues. Germline values: CDR1 MGHRA, CDR2 YSYEKL.